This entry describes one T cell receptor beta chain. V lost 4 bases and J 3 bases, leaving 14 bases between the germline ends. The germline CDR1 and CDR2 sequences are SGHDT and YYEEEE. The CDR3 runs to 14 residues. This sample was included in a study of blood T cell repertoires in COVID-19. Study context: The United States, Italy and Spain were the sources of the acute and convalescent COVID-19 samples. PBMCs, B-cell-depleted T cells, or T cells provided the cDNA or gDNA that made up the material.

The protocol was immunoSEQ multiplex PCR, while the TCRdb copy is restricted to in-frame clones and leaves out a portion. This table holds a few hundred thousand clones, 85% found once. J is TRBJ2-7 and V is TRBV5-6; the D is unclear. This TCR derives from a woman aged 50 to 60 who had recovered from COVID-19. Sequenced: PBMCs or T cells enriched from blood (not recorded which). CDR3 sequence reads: CASSLKPNSYEQYF. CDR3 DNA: TGTGCCAGCAGCCTAAAACCTAATAGCTACGAGCAGTACTTC.